The next 18 T cell receptor beta chains were all read from a single sample in a study of shared clonotypes between healthy human individuals. Produced via immunoSEQ multiplex PCR; TCRdb's table is partial and in-frame only. The table includes some 470,000 clones, 76% detected once. The material sequenced was PBMCs. Every receptor here comes from a woman aged 40 to 50 in good health. Some clones in this sample may be carry-over from other donors' samples.

This clone appeared a few times. CDR3 in DNA: TGTGCCAGCAGTTACTACGTTCCGGACAGGGGTCACGAGCAGTACTTC. Translated: CASSYYVPDRGHEQYF. The chain has TRBV6-5 and TRBJ2-7; 9 positions agree with TRBD1. This CDR3 comprises 16 residues. Losses at the gene ends were 1 base for V and 5 bases for J; bases not matched to a gene: 9. Germline V gives CDR1 MNHEY, CDR2 SVGAGI.

The chain has TRBV11-1 and TRBJ2-7; 7 bases line up with TRBD2. This CDR3 contains 14 residues. Germline CDR1 and CDR2: SGHAT and FQDESV (reference sequence). J lost 4 bases, V lost 0 bases, and 3 bases had no gene match. Here the CDR3 DNA reads TGTGCCAGCAGCTTAGCGGGAGGGCCTTACGAGCAGTACTTC. As protein: CASSLAGGPYEQYF.

There are many counts of this clone. The V gene is TRBV29-1, the J gene TRBJ1-1, with D perhaps TRBD1 (6 bases). CDR1 and CDR2 (germline): SQVTM, ANQGSEA. The germline V and J ends were trimmed by 7 bases and 10 bases, with 10 bases remaining between them. The CDR3 totals 9 residues. This CDR3 is CSAEGGAFF. As DNA, the CDR3 is TGCAGCGCCGAGGGGGGAGCTTTCTTT.

This clone was detected a few times. The chain couples TRBV2 to TRBJ1-5; D ambiguous. CDR1 SNHLY and CDR2 FYNNEI come from the germline V gene. CDR3 length: 14 amino acids. V lost 0 bases, J lost 7 bases, and 10 bases lay in between. CDR3 bases: TGTGCCAGCAGTGAAGCGGGCAGTTGGCAGCCCCAGCATTTT. Translating gives CASSEAGSWQPQHF. Based on the CDR3 plus reference TRBV2 and TRBJ1-5, the full variable domain is EPEVTQTPSHQVTQMGQEVILRCVPISNHLYFYWYRQILGQKVEFLVSFYNNEISEKSEIFDDQFSVERPDGSNFTLKIRSTKLEDSAMYFCASSEAGSWQPQHFGDGTRLSIL.

V and J are TRBV7-8 and TRBJ1-5; the D is unclear. The CDR3 has 16 residues. Germline V gives CDR1 SGHVS, CDR2 FQNEAQ. V dropped 3 bases and J dropped 0 bases, with 12 bases sitting between them. The CDR3 protein is CASSLGFEFSNQPQHF. CDR3 in DNA: TGTGCCAGCAGCTTGGGTTTTGAGTTTAGCAATCAGCCCCAGCATTTT.

The chain combines TRBV28 with TRBJ1-3, with D perhaps matching TRBD1 (6 bases). The germline V gene encodes CDR1 MDHEN and CDR2 SYDVKM. This CDR3 region has 15 residues. V was pared by 7 bases and J by 4 bases, with 17 bases between. The CDR3 sequence is CASIETGGPGNTIYF. CDR3 nucleotide sequence: TGTGCCAGCATCGAAACCGGGGGGCCAGGAAACACCATATATTTT.

With regard to this clone: It may be a read error: a sequence one base away is much more abundant. The genes are TRBV4-1 and TRBJ1-1; no clear D. Looked up from germline, CDR1 is MGHRA and CDR2 is YSYEKL. There are 15 residues in the CDR3. The CDR3 nucleotides are TGCGCCGGCAGCCAAGATGGGAGGGAGAACACTGAAGCTTTCTTT. It encodes CAGSQDGRENTEAFF.

CDR3 protein: CASSERSSGSLVTGELFF. The CDR3 DNA sequence: TGTGCCAGCAGTGAACGGTCTAGCGGGAGTTTGGTTACCGGGGAGCTGTTTTTT. The chain recombines TRBV2 with TRBJ2-2, with TRBD2 matching over 10 bases. Germline-derived CDR1 and CDR2 are SNHLY and FYNNEI. The CDR3 is 18 residues long. V was clipped by 2 bases and J by 5 bases; unmatched bases: 11.

This clone was found many times. This sequence joins TRBV27 and TRBJ2-7; 10 nucleotides align to TRBD1. Per germline, CDR1 MNHEY and CDR2 SMNVEV (reference sequence). CDR3 length: 15 residues. V lost 4 bases, J lost 0 bases, and 3 bases stayed unmatched. CDR3 DNA: TGTGCCAGCAGTTCTGGGACAGGGGTCTCCTACGAGCAGTACTTC. Its protein is CASSSGTGVSYEQYF.

This chain links TRBV5-3 with TRBJ2-7, with D possibly TRBD1 on 6 matching bases. TRBV5-3 is filed as an ORF, its function uncertain. Deletions cut 1 base from V and 0 bases from J, with 17 bases between. The CDR3 covers 17 residues. CDR3 bases: TGTGCCAGAAGCTTGATCTCTCGAGGGACAAACTCCTACGAGCAGTACTTC. Translating it yields CARSLISRGTNSYEQYF.

The chain carries TRBV19 and TRBJ1-5, with D tentatively TRBD1 (6 bases). Trimming shortened V by 2 bases and J by 4 bases, and 9 bases separated the two germline ends. Looked up from germline, CDR1 is LNHDA and CDR2 is SQIVND (reference sequence). This CDR3 has 14 amino acids. The CDR3 sequence is CASSIQGQNQPQHF. CDR3 nucleotide sequence: TGTGCCAGTAGTATACAGGGGCAAAATCAGCCCCAGCATTTT. Supplemented by reference TRBV19 and TRBJ1-5, the full variable domain reads DGGITQSPKYLFRKEGQNVTLSCEQNLNHDAMYWYRQDPGQGLRLIYYSQIVNDFQKGDIAEGYSVSREKKESFPLTVTSAQKNPTAFYLCASSIQGQNQPQHFGDGTRLSIL.

For this clone: This likely traces to a read error, being one base from a far larger clone. Different DNA sequences within this sample yield the same CDR3. The rearrangement joins TRBV30 to TRBJ1-2, with D maybe TRBD1 (5 bases). The CDR3 runs 13 residues. CDR1 GTSNPN and CDR2 SVGIG come from the germline V gene (reference sequence). V shed 0 bases and J shed 5 bases, with 10 bases lying between them. The CDR3 DNA sequence: TGTGCCTGGAGTGTCGCGGGGGAGTATGGCTACACCTTC. Amino acids: CAWSVAGEYGYTF.

This sequence joins TRBV5-1 and TRBJ1-4, with D unresolved. Germline V lookup: CDR1 SGHRS, CDR2 YFSETQ. CDR3 length equals 12 residues. V shed 0 bases and J shed 8 bases, with 5 bases lying between them. CDR3 sequence: CASSLDQEKLFF. The CDR3 nucleotides read TGCGCCAGCAGCTTGGATCAGGAAAAACTGTTTTTT.

This chain joins TRBV7-9 and TRBJ2-1; 7 bases match TRBD2. CDR3 size: 14 residues. Germline V gene lookup returns CDR1 SEHNR and CDR2 FQNEAQ (reference sequence). After removal of 6 bases from V and 4 bases from J, the junction contained 6 bases not matched to a gene. The DNA of the CDR3 is TGTGCCAGCAGTGGGGGAGGGGCATACAATGAGCAGTTCTTC. This codes for CASSGGGAYNEQFF. The full variable domain, completed using reference TRBV7-9 and TRBJ2-1, is DTGVSQNPRHKITKRGQNVTFRCDPISEHNRLYWYRQTLGQGPEFLTYFQNEAQLEKSRLLSDRFSAERPKGSFSTLEIQRTEQGDSAMYLCASSGGGAYNEQFFGPGTRLTVL.

The chain is built from TRBV2 and TRBJ2-2, with 12 nucleotides matching TRBD1. The CDR3 consists of 16 residues. Germline CDR1 SNHLY, CDR2 FYNNEI. J gave up 5 bases and V 4 bases, and 5 bases lay outside the gene matches. CDR3 in DNA: TGTGCCAGCAGTGCGGGACAGGGGGCGATTACCGGGGAGCTGTTTTTT. It yields the protein CASSAGQGAITGELFF.

V is TRBV4-2 and J is TRBJ2-3, with 9 positions matching TRBD2. After removal of 4 bases from V and 3 bases from J, the junction contained 5 bases not matched to a gene. From germline, CDR1 is LGHNA and CDR2 YNFKEQ. This CDR3 contains 15 residues. The CDR3 bases are TGTGCCAGCAGCCGGCGGGCGGGAGGGACAGATACGCAGTATTTT. It is translated as CASSRRAGGTDTQYF.

This clone was counted between two and nine times. The chain carries TRBV4-2 and TRBJ2-2; D is perhaps TRBD1 (5 bases). Germline CDR1 LGHNA, CDR2 YNFKEQ. V was pared by 1 base and J by 2 bases, with 8 bases between. There are 15 residues in the CDR3. DNA for the CDR3: TGTGCCAGCAGCCAAGCGACAGAAAACACCGGGGAGCTGTTTTTT. Encoded protein: CASSQATENTGELFF.

The chain is built from TRBV2 and TRBJ1-2; D gene unclear. This CDR3 contains 12 residues. CDR1 and CDR2 (germline): SNHLY, FYNNEI. The V end was cut by 1 base, the J end by 7 bases, with 7 bases between. The CDR3 DNA follows: TGTGCCAGCAGTGAAGTTGACGGTGGCTACACCTTC. Its protein product is CASSEVDGGYTF.